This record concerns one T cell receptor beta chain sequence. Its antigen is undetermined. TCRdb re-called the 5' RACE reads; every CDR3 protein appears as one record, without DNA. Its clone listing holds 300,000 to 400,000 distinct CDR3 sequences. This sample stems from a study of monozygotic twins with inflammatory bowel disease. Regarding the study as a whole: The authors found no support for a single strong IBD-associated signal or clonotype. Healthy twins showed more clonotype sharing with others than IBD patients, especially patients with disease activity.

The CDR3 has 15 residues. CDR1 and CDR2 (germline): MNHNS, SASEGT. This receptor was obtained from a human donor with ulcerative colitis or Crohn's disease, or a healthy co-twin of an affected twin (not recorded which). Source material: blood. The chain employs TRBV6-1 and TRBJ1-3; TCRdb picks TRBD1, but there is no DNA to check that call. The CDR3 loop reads CATSPDRAAGNTIYF.